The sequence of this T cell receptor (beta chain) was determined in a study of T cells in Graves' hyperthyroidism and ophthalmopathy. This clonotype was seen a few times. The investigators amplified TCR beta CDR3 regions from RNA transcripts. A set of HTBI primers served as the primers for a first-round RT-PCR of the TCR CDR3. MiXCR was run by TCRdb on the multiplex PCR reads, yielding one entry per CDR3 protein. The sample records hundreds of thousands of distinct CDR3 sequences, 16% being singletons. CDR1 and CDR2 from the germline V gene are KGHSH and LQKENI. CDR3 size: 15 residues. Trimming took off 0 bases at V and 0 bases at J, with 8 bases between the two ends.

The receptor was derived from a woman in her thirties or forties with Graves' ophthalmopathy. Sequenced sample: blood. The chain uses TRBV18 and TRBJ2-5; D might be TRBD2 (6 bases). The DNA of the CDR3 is TGTGCCAGCTCACCACCGAGCGGGTACCAAGAGACCCAGTACTTC. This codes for CASSPPSGYQETQYF.